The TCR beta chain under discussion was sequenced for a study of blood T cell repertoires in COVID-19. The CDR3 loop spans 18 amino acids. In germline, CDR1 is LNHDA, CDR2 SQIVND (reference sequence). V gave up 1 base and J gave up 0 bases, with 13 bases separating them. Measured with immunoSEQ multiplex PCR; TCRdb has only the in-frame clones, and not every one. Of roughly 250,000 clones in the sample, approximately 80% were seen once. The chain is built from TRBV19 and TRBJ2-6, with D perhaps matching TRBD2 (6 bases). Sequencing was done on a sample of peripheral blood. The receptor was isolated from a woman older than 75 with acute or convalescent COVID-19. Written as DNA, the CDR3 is TGTGCCAGTAGTATAGTGGGGGGAGTAGGCTCTGGGGCCAACGTCCTGACTTTC. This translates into CASSIVGGVGSGANVLTF.